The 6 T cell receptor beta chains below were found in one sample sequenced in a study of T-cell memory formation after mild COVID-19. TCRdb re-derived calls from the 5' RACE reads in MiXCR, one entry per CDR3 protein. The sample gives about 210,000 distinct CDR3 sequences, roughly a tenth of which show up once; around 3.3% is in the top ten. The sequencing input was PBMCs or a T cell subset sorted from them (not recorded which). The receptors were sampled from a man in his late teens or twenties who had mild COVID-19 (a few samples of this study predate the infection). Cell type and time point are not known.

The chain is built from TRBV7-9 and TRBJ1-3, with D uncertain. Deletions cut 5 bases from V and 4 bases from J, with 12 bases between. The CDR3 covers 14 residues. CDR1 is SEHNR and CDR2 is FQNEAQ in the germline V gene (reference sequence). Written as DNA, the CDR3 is TGTGCCAGCAGCACGGGCGCACGGGGAAACACCATATATTTT. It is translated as CASSTGARGNTIYF. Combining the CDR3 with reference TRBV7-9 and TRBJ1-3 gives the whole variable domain DTGVSQNPRHKITKRGQNVTFRCDPISEHNRLYWYRQTLGQGPEFLTYFQNEAQLEKSRLLSDRFSAERPKGSFSTLEIQRTEQGDSAMYLCASSTGARGNTIYFGEGSWLTVV.

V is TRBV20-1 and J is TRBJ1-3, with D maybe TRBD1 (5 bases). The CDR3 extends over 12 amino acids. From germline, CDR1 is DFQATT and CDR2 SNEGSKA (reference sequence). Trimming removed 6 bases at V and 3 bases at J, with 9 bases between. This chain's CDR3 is CSAPGLGNTIYF. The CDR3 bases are TGCAGTGCGCCGGGACTTGGAAACACCATATATTTT.

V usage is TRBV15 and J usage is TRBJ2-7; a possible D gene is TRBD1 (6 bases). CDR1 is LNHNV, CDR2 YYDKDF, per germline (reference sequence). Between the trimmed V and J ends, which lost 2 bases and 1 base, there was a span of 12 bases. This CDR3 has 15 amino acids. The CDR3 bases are TGTGCCACCAGCAGACATCTTGGACAGTCCTACGAGCAGTACGTC. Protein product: CATSRHLGQSYEQYV.

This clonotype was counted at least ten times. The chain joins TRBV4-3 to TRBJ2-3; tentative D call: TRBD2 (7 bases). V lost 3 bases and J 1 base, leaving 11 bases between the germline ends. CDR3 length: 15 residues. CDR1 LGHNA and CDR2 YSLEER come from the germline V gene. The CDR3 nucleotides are TGCGCCAGCAGCCAGGGGGGGGCCCGCACAGATACGCAGTATTTT. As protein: CASSQGGARTDTQYF.

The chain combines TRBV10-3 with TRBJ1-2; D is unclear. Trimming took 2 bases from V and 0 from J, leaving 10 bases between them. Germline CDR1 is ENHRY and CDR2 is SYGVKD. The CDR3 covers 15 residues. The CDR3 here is CAISEQPQSNYGYTF. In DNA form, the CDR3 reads TGTGCCATCAGTGAGCAGCCCCAATCTAACTATGGCTACACCTTC.

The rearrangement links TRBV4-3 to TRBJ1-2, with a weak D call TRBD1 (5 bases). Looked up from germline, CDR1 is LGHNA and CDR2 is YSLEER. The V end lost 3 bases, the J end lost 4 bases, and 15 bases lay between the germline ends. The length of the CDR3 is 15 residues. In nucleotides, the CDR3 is TGCGCCAGCAGCCAGGGGGAAGGGGTCGGCTATGGCTACACCTTC. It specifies CASSQGEGVGYGYTF.